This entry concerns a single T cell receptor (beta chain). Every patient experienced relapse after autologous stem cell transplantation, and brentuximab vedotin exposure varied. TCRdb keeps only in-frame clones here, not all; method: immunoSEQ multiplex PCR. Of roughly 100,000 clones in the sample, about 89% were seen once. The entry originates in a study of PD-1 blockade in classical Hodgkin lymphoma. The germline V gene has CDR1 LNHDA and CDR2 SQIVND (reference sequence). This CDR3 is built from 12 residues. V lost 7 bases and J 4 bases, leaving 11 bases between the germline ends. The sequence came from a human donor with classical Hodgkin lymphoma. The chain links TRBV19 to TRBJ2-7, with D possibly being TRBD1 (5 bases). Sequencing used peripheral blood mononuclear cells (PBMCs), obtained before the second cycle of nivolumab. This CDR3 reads CASMGSGYEQYF. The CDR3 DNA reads TGTGCCAGTATGGGGTCAGGGTACGAGCAGTACTTC.